This T cell receptor (beta chain) was identified during a study of memory CD8 T cells in hepatitis C reinfection. Overall study context: Chronic HCV followed reinfection in two donors who cleared primary infection. Peak reinfection samples were taken 3 to 8 weeks after detection.

The table came from immunoSEQ multiplex PCR; TCRdb's copy has only in-frame clones and leaves some out. The table shows about 47,000 clones, with approximately 87% occurring only once. Time point noted: peak reinfection, 3 to 8 weeks after reinfection detection. No in vitro expansion preceded TCR sequencing of the sorted cells. People who inject drugs from Montreal's HEPCO study were the donors. At all three reinfection time points, viable CD3+ CD8+ CD45RO- cells from a couple of donors served as controls. Sequences were obtained from naive CD8+ T cells sorted from blood. This receptor was obtained from a man between 18 and 29 years old with hepatitis C virus infection.

CDR3 loop: CASASVNEQYF. Written as DNA, the CDR3 is TGCGCCAGCGCCTCAGTGAACGAGCAGTACTTC. The chain carries TRBV4-1 and TRBJ2-7; unclear D gene. This CDR3 has 11 residues. Looked up from germline, CDR1 is MGHRA and CDR2 is YSYEKL. V lost 8 bases, J lost 5 bases, and 10 bases lay in between.